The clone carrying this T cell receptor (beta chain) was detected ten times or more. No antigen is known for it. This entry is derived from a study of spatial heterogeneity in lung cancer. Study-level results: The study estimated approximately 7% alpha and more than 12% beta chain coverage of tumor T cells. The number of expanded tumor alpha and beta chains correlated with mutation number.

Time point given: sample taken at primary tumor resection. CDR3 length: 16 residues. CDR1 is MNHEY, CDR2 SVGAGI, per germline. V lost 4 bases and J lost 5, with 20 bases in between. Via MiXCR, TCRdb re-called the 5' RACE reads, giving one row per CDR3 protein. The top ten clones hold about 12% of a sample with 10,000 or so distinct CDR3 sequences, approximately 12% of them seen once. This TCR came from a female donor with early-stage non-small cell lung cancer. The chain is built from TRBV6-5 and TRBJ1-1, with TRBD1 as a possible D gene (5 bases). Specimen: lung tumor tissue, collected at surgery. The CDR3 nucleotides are TGTGCCAGCAGTTTCGGCGGGGCGGCGGTGAGGACTGAAGCTTTCTTT. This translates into CASSFGGAAVRTEAFF.